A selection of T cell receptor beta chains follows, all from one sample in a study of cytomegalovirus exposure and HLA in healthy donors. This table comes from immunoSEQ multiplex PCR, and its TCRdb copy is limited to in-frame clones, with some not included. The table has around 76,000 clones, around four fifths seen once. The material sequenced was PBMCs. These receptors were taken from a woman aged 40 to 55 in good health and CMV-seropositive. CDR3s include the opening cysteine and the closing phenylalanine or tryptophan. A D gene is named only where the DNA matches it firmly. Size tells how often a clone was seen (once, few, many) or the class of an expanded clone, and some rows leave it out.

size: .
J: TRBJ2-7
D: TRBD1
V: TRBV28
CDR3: CASRLGQSYEQYF
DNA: TGTGCCAGCAGATTGGGACAGTCCTACGAGCAGTACTTC

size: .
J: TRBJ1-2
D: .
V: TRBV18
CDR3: CASSPPVKLSNYGYTF
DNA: TGTGCCAGCTCACCACCGGTCAAGCTGTCTAACTATGGCTACACCTTC

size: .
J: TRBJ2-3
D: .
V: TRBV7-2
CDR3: CASSLESLRTDTQYF
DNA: TGTGCCAGCAGCCTCGAGTCGCTACGCACAGATACGCAGTATTTT

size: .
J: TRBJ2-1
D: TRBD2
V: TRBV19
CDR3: CATLAGSSYNEQFF
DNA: TGTGCCACCCTAGCGGGGAGCTCCTACAATGAGCAGTTCTTC

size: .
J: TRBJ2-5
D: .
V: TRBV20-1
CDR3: CSATRETQYF
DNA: TGCAGTGCTACTCGGGAGACCCAGTACTTC

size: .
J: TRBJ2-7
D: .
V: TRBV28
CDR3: CASSLEGTDTYEQYF
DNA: TGTGCCAGCAGTTTAGAAGGGACTGATACCTACGAGCAGTACTTC

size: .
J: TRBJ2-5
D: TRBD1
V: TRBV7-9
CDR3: CASSRDSLGETQYF
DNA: TGTGCCAGCAGCCGGGACAGTCTGGGGGAGACCCAGTACTTC

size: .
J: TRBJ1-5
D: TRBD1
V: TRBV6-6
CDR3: CASSQDRGQPQHF
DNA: TGTGCCAGCAGCCAGGACAGGGGGCAGCCCCAGCATTTT

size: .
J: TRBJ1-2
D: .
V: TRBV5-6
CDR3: CASSFGGSFGYTF
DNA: TGTGCCAGCAGCTTCGGGGGTAGTTTTGGCTACACCTTC

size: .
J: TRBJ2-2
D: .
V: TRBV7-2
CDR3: CASIGTGARGELFF
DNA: TGTGCCAGCATCGGAACAGGAGCTAGGGGGGAGCTGTTTTTT

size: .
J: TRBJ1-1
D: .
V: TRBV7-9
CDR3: CASSPRGGNTEAFF
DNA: TGTGCCAGCAGCCCCCGGGGGGGAAACACTGAAGCTTTCTTT

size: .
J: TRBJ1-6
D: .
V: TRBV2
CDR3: CASNQGHSSYNSPLHF
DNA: TGTGCCAGCAACCAGGGACACAGCTCCTATAATTCACCCCTCCACTTT

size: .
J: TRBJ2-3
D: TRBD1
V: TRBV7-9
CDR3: CSSSPRQTGKADTQYF
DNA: TGTTCCAGCAGCCCCCGCCAGACAGGGAAGGCAGATACGCAGTATTTT

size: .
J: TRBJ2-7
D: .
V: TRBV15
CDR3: CATSRDATAASSYEQYF
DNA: TGTGCCACCAGCAGAGATGCCACAGCGGCGAGCTCCTACGAGCAGTACTTC

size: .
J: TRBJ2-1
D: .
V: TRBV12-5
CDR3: CASGPSVQIGEQFF
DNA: TGTGCTAGTGGGCCCTCAGTCCAAATTGGTGAGCAGTTCTTC

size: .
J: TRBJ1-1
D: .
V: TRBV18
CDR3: CASSPSPGLVEAFF
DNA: TGTGCCAGCTCACCCTCCCCTGGACTTGTTGAAGCTTTCTTT

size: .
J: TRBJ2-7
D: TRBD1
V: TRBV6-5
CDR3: CASRSWTGESNEQYF
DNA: TGTGCCAGCAGGAGTTGGACAGGGGAGTCGAACGAGCAGTACTTC

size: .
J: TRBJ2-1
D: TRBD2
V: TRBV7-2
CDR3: CASSLGLAGEGEQFF
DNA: TGTGCCAGCAGCTTAGGACTAGCGGGAGAGGGAGAGCAGTTCTTC

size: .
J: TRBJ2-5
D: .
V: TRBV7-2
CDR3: CASSLAAQETQYF
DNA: TGTGCCAGCAGCTTAGCGGCCCAAGAGACCCAGTACTTC

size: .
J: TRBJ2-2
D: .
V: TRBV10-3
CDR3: CAISESEGAGRNTGELFF
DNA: TGTGCCATCAGTGAGTCGGAGGGAGCGGGCCGGAACACCGGGGAGCTGTTTTTT

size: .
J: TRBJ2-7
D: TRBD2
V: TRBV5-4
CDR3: CASSLWSAGGSNEQYF
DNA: TGTGCCAGCAGCTTGTGGTCAGCGGGGGGGTCCAACGAGCAGTACTTC

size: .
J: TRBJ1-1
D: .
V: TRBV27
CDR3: CASSRGRITEAFF
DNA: TGTGCCAGCAGTCGAGGGCGGATCACTGAAGCTTTCTTT

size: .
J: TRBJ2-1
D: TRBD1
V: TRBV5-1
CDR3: CASSAPGQGFHEQFF
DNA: TGCGCCAGCAGCGCCCCGGGACAGGGGTTTCATGAGCAGTTCTTC

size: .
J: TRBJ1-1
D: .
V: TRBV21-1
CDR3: CASSKALRGRLGTEAFF
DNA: TGTGCCAGCAGCAAAGCGCTCAGGGGAAGGCTCGGTACTGAAGCTTTCTTT

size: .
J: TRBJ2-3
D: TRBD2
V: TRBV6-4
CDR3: CASSGDPAGGLTDTQYF
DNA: TGTGCCAGCAGTGGAGACCCAGCGGGGGGGCTCACAGATACGCAGTATTTT

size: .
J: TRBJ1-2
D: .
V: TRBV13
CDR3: CASSFARDYGYTF
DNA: TGTGCCAGCAGCTTCGCCCGCGACTATGGCTACACCTTC

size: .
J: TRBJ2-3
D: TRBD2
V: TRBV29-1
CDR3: CSVKASGGTDTQYF
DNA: TGCAGCGTCAAGGCTAGCGGGGGAACAGATACGCAGTATTTT

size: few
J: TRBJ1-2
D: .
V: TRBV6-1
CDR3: CASSESTGPTGYTF
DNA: TGTGCCAGCAGTGAAAGTACAGGCCCCACTGGCTACACCTTC

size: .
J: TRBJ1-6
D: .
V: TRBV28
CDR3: CASTLASRRYSPLHF
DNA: TGTGCCAGCACCCTAGCCTCCAGACGGTATTCACCCCTCCACTTT

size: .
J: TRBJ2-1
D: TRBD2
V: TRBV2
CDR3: CARLSGGAYNEQFF
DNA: TGTGCCAGACTAAGCGGGGGGGCCTACAATGAGCAGTTCTTC

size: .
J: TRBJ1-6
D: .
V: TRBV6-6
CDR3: CASRDGSNSPLHF
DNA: TGTGCCAGCAGAGACGGGAGCAATTCACCCCTCCACTTT

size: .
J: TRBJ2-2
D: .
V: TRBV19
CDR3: CASSIRQNTGELFF
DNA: TGTGCCAGTAGTATTCGACAGAACACCGGGGAGCTGTTTTTT

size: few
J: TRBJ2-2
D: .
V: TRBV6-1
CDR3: CASSGQGRANTGELFF
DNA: TGTGCCAGCAGTGGCCAGGGGAGAGCGAACACCGGGGAGCTGTTTTTT

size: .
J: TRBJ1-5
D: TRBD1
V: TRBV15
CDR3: CATSRDPGQGAPQSNQPQHF
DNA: TGTGCCACCAGCAGAGACCCGGGACAGGGGGCCCCTCAAAGCAATCAGCCCCAGCATTTT

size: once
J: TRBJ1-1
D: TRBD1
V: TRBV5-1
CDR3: CASSRDSNTEAFF
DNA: TGCGCCAGCAGCCGGGACAGTAACACTGAAGCTTTCTTT

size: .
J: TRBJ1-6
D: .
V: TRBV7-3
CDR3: CASSELGDSPLHF
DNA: TGTGCCAGCAGCGAGTTGGGAGATTCACCCCTCCACTTT

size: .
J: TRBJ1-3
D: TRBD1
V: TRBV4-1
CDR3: CASSQDWTGSGNTIYF
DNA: TGCGCCAGCAGCCAAGATTGGACAGGGTCCGGAAACACCATATATTTT

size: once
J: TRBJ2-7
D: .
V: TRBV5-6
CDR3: CASSLRIRLYSYEQYF
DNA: TGTGCCAGCAGCTTGAGGATCAGGCTATACTCCTACGAGCAGTACTTC

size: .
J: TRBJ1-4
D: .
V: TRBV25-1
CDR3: CASRGQPNEKLFF
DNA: TGTGCCAGCCGTGGACAGCCTAATGAAAAACTGTTTTTT